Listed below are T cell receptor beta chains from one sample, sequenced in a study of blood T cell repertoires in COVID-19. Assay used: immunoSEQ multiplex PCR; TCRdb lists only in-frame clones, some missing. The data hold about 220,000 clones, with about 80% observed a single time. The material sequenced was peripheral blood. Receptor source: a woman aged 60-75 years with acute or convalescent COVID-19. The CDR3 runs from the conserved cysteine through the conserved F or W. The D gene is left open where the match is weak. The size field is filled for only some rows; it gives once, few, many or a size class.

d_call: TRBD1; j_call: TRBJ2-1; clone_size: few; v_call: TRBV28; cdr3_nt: TGTGCCAGCAGAGGGCGTCGGGACAGGTTCGATGAGCAGTTCTTC; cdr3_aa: CASRGRRDRFDEQFF
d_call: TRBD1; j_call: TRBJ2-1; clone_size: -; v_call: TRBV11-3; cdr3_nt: TGTGCCAGCAGCTTGGGACAGGGGGCTAGCGGGGCTTACAATGAGCAGTTCTTC; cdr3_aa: CASSLGQGASGAYNEQFF
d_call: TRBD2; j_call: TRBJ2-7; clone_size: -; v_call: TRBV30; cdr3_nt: TGTGCCTGCCACCAGCGGGGGGCTTCCTACGAGCAGTACTTC; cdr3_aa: CACHQRGASYEQYF
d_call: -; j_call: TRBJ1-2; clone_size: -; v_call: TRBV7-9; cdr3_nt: TGTGCCAGCAGCGCCGACAGGTTTGATGGCTACACCTTC; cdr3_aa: CASSADRFDGYTF
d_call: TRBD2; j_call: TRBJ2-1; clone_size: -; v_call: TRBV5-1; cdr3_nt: TGCGCCAGCAGCTTGGCCGGGACTAGCGGGGGTGAGCAGTTCTTC; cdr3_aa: CASSLAGTSGGEQFF
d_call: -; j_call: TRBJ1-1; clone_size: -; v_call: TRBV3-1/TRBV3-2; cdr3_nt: TGTGCCAGCAGCCTGCTCCAGACAAACACTGAAGCTTTCTTT; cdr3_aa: CASSLLQTNTEAFF
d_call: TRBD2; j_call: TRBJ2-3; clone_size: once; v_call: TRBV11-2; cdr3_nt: TGTGCCAGCAGCTCCACTGGCGGGGGGGTTTCAGATACGCAGTATTTT; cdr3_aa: CASSSTGGGVSDTQYF
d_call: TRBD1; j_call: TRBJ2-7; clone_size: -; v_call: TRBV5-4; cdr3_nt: TGTGCCAGCAGCTCCCCCGGGACAGGGACCTACGAGCAGTACTTC; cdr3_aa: CASSSPGTGTYEQYF
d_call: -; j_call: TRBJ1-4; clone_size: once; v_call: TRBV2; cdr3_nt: TGTGCCAGCAATTTTTGGGGGAGGGGGAATGAAAAACTGTTTTTT; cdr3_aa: CASNFWGRGNEKLFF
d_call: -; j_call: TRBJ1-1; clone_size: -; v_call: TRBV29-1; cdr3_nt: TGCAGCGGGTTACAGGGCATGCACACTGAAGCTTTCTTT; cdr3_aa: CSGLQGMHTEAFF
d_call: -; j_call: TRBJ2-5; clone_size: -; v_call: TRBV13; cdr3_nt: TGTGCCAGCAGCTTTTACAATCAAGAGACCCAGTACTTC; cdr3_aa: CASSFYNQETQYF
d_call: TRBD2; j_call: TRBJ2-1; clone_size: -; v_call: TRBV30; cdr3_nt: TGTGCCTGGTCCGTCGCGGGGGTCAATGAGCAGTTCTTC; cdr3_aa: CAWSVAGVNEQFF
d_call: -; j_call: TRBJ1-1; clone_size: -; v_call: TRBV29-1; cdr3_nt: TGCAGCTCGGTGACTGATGTCATGAACACTGAAGCTTTCTTT; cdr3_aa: CSSVTDVMNTEAFF
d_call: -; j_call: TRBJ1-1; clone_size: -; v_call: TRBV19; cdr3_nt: TGTGCCAGTAGTACCTTAAAAATGGCTTTCTTT; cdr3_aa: CASSTLKMAFF
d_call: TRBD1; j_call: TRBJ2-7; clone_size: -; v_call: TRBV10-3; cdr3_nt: TGTGCCATCAGTGGACCCCGGGGGACAGGGTACGACGAGCAGTACTTC; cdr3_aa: CAISGPRGTGYDEQYF
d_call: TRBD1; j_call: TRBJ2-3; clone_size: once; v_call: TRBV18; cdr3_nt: TGTGCCAGCTCACAGGACAGGGTGGATACGCAGTATTTT; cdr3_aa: CASSQDRVDTQYF
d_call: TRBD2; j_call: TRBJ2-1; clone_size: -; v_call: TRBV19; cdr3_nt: TGTGCCAGTAGTCAACCGCGGGGGGCTGAAAGCTCCTACAATGAGCAGTTCTTC; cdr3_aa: CASSQPRGAESSYNEQFF
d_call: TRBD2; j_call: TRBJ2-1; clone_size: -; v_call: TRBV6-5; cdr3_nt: TGTGCCAGCAGTTACTTGGTCCGGGGGGGAGGTGAGCAGTTCTTC; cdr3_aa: CASSYLVRGGGEQFF
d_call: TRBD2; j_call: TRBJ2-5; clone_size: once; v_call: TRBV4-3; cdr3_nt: TGCGCCAGCAGCCAAGAATGGGGGGGGTACCAAGAGACCCAGTACTTC; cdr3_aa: CASSQEWGGYQETQYF
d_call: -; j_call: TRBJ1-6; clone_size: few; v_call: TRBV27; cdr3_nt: TGTGCCAGCACTCTCGGGCAGGGCTTAGGACCCCTCCACTTT; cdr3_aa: CASTLGQGLGPLHF
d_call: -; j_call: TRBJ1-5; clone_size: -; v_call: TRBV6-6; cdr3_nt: TGTGCCAGGGACAAGGTTGGCAATCAGCCCCAGCATTTT; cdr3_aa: CARDKVGNQPQHF
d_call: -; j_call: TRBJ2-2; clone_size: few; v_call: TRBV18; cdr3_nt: TGTGCCAGCTCACCTAGGGACATCACCAACACCGGGGAGCTGTTTTTT; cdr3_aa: CASSPRDITNTGELFF
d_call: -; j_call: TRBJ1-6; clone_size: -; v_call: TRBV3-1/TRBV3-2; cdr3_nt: TGTGCCAGCAGCCAAGCCCAGGGATATAATTCACCCCTCCACTTT; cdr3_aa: CASSQAQGYNSPLHF
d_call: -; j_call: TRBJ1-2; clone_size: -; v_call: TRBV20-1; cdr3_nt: TGCAGTGCTAGTCGCAGGGTGAGGGGCTACACCTTC; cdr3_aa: CSASRRVRGYTF
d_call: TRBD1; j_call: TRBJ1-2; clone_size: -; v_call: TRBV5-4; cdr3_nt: TGTGCCAGCAGCTTGGACATAGGGACAGTGATTAACTATGGCTACACCTTC; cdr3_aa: CASSLDIGTVINYGYTF
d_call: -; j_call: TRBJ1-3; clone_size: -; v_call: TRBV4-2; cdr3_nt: TGTGCCAGCAGCCAAGAGCGGGCGGTTAGCTCTGGAAACACCATATATTTT; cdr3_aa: CASSQERAVSSGNTIYF
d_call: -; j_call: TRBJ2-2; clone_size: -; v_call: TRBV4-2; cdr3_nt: TGTGCCAGCAGCCCACGACCTCGGGACGGGGAGCTGTTTTTT; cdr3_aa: CASSPRPRDGELFF